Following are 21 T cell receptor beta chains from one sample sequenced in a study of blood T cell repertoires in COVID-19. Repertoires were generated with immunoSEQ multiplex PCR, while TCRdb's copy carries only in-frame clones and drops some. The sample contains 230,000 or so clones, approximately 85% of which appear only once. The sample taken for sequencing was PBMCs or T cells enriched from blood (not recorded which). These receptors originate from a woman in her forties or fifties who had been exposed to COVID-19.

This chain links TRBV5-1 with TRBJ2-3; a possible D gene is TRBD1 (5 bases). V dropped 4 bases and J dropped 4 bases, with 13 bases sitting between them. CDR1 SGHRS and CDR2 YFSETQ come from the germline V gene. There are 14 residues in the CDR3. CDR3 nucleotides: TGCGCCAGCAGCCCCGACAGAATGTCAGATACGCAGTATTTT. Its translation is CASSPDRMSDTQYF.

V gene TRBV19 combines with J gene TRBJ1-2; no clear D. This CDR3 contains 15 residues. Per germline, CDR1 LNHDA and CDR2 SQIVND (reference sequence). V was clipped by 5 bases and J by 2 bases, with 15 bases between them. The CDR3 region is CASSLPGSGNYGYTF. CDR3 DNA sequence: TGTGCCAGTAGTCTGCCGGGGAGTGGGAACTATGGCTACACCTTC.

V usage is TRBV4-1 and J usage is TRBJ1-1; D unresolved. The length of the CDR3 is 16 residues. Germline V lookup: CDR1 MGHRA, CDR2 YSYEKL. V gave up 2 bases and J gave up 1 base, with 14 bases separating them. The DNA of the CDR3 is TGCGCCAGCAGCCAAATCCCTTCCCCAGGGAACACTGAAGCTTTCTTT. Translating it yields CASSQIPSPGNTEAFF.

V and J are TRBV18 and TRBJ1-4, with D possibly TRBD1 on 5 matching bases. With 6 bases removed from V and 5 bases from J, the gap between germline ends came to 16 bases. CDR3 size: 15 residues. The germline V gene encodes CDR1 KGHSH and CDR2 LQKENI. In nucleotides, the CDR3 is TGTGCCAGCTCCCTTGCGTGGGGCCCCAATGAAAAACTGTTTTTT. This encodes CASSLAWGPNEKLFF. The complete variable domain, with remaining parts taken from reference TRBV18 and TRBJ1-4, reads NAGVMQNPRHLVRRRGQEARLRCSPMKGHSHVYWYRQLPEEGLKFMVYLQKENIIDESGMPKERFSAEFPKEGPSILRIQQVVRGDSAAYFCASSLAWGPNEKLFFGSGTQLSVL.

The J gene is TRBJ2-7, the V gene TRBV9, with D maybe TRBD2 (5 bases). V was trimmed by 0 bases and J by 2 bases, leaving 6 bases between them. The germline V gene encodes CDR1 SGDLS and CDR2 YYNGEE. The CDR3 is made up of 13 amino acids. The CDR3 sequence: CASSVDGTYEQYF. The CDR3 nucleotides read TGTGCCAGCAGCGTAGACGGGACCTACGAGCAGTACTTC.

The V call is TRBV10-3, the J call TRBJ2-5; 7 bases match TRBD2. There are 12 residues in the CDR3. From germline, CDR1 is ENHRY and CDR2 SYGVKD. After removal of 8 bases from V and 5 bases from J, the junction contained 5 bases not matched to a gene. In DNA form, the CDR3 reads TGTGCCATCGGCGGGAGCTGGGAGACCCAGTACTTC. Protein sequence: CAIGGSWETQYF.

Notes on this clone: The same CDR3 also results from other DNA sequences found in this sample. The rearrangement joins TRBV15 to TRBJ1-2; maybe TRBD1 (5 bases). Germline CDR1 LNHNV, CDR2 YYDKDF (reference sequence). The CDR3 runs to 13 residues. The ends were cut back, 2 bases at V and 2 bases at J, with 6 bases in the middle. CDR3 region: CATSRRGNYGYTF. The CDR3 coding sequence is TGTGCCACCAGCAGAAGGGGCAACTATGGCTACACCTTC.

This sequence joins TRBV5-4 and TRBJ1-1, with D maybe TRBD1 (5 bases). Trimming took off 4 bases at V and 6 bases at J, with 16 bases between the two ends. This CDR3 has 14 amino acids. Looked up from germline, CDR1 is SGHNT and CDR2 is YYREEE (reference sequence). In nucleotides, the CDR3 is TGTGCCAGCAGCCGGAATGTGGCAGGGCCTGAAGCTTTCTTT. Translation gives CASSRNVAGPEAFF. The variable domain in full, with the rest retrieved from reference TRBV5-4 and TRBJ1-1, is ETGVTQSPTHLIKTRGQQVTLRCSSQSGHNTVSWYQQALGQGPQFIFQYYREEENGRGNFPPRFSGLQFPNYSSELNVNALELDDSALYLCASSRNVAGPEAFFGQGTRLTVV.

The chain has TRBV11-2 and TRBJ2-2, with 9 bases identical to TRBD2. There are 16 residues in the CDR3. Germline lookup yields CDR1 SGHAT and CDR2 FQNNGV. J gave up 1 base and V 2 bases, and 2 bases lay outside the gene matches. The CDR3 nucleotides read TGTGCCAGCAGCTTACGCGGGGGGGTGAACACCGGGGAGCTGTTTTTT. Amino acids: CASSLRGGVNTGELFF.

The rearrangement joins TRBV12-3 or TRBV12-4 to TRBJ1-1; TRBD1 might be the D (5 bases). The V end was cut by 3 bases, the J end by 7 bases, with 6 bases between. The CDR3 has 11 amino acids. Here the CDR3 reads CASSLTVEAFF. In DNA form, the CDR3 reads TGTGCCAGCAGTTTGACAGTTGAAGCTTTCTTT.

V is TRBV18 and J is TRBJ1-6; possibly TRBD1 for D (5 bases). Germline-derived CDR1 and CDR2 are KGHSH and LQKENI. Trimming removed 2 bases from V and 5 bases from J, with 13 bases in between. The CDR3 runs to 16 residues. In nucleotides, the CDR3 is TGTGCCAGCTCACCAGGTTTTGCAGGGAATAATTCACCCCTCCACTTT. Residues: CASSPGFAGNNSPLHF.

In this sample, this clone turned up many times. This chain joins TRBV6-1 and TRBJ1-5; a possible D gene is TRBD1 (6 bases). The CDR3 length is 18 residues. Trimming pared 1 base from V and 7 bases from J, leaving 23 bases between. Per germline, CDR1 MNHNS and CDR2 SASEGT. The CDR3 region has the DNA TGTGCCAGCAGTGAAGGGGGGCTGGGGCGCGAAACAGGCCAGCCCCAGCATTTT. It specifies CASSEGGLGRETGQPQHF.

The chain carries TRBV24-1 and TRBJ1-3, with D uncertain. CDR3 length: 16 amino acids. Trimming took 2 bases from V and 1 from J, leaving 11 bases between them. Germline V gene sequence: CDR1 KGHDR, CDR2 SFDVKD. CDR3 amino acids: CATSDYIRGSGNTIYF. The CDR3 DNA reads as TGTGCCACCAGTGATTATATTCGGGGTTCTGGAAACACCATATATTTT.

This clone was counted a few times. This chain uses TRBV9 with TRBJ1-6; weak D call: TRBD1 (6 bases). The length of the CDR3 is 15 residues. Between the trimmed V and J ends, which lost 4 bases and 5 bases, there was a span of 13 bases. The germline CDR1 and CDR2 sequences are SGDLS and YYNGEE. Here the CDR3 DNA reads TGTGCCAGCAGCCTAACCTGGACAGATAATTCACCCCTCCACTTT. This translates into CASSLTWTDNSPLHF.

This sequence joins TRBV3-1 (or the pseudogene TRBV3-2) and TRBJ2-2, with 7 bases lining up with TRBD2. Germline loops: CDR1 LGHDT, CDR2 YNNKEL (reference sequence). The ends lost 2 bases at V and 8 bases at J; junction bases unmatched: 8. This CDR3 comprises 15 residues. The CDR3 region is CASSQTGREDGELFF. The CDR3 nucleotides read TGTGCCAGCAGCCAAACGGGACGGGAGGATGGGGAGCTGTTTTTT.

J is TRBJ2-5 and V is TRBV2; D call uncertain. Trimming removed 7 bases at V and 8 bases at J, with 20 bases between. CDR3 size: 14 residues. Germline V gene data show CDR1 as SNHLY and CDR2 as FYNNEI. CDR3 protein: CASISYSPRPTQYF. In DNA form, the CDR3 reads TGTGCCAGCATTAGCTATAGTCCGAGACCCACCCAGTACTTC.

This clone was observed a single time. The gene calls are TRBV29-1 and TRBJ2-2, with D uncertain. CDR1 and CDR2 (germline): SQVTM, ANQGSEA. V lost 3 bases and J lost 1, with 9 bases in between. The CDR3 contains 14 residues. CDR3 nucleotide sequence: TGCAGCGTTGAGCTACCTCGGAACACCGGGGAGCTGTTTTTT. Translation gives CSVELPRNTGELFF.

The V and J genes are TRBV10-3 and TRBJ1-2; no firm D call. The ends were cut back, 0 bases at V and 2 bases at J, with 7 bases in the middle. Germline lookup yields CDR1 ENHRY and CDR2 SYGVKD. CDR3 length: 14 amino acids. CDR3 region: CAISESAVNYGYTF. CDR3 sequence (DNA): TGTGCCATCAGTGAGTCGGCCGTAAACTATGGCTACACCTTC.

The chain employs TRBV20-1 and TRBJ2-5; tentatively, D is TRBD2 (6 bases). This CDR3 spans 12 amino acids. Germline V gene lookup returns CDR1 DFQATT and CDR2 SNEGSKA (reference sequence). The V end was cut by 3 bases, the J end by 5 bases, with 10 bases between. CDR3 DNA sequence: TGCAGTGCTAGTCAGACTAGTGAGACCCAGTACTTC. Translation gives CSASQTSETQYF.

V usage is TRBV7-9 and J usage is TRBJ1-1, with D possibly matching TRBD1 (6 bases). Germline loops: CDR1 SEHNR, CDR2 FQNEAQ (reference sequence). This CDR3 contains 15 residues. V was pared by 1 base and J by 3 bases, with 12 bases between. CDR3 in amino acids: CASSLDNRVDTEAFF. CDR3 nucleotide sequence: TGTGCCAGCAGCTTAGACAACAGGGTGGACACTGAAGCTTTCTTT.

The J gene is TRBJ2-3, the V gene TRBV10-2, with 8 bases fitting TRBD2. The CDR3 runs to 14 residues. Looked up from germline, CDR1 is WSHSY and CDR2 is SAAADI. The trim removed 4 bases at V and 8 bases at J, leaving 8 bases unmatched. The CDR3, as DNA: TGCGCCAGCAGTGTCCCGGGACTAGGAGGTACGCAGTATTTT. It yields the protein CASSVPGLGGTQYF.